This TCR beta chain was recovered during a study of blood T cell repertoires in COVID-19. About the study: Samples came from the United States, Italy and Spain, spanning acute and convalescent COVID-19. The analysed material was cDNA or gDNA that came from T cells, B-cell-depleted T cells, or PBMCs.

Between the trimmed V and J ends, which lost 4 bases and 4 bases, there was a span of 12 bases. The CDR3 sequence is 14 residues long. CDR1 SGHTS and CDR2 YDEGEE come from the germline V gene. Original data processing: Cell counts per sample came from amplifying reference gene primers. The data were produced by immunoSEQ multiplex PCR, yet TCRdb's version contains in-frame clones alone and is incomplete. The V and J calls and clone size come from that table; D and trimming were worked out from the DNA. This sample carries around 150,000 clones, about three quarters of them seen once, and the ten largest clones take approximately 8%. This clone has more than one count but fewer than ten.

The sequenced sample consisted of peripheral blood. The clonotype was recovered from a man aged 55 to 70 with acute or convalescent COVID-19. J is TRBJ1-5 and V is TRBV5-8; the D gene is possibly TRBD1 (6 bases). In nucleotides, the CDR3 is TGTGCCAGCAGCCTAGGACAGCTAAATCAGCCCCAGCATTTT. Translated, it gives CASSLGQLNQPQHF.